Each of the 8 T cell receptor beta chains below was sequenced from the same sample in a study of blood T cell repertoires in COVID-19. Produced via immunoSEQ multiplex PCR; TCRdb's table is partial and in-frame only. The repertoire holds 150,000 to 200,000 clones, with about 88% as singletons. Sequencing was done on a sample of peripheral blood. The receptors come from a man younger than 30 who had recovered from COVID-19.

This chain uses TRBV6-6 with TRBJ2-7; 8 bases align to TRBD1. This CDR3 region has 15 residues. Germline-derived CDR1 and CDR2 are MNHNY and SVGAGI (reference sequence). The ends lost 6 bases at V and 3 bases at J; junction bases unmatched: 10. The DNA for the CDR3 is TGTGCCAGCAGGCCCCAGACAGGGGTGGGCTACGAGCAGTACTTC. It is translated as CASRPQTGVGYEQYF.

The chain joins TRBV6-1 to TRBJ1-2, with unresolved D. Germline loops: CDR1 MNHNS, CDR2 SASEGT. The CDR3 is 13 residues long. V lost 3 bases to trimming and J lost 2 bases, with 7 bases between them. CDR3 region: CASSEGGNYGYTF. In nucleotides, the CDR3 is TGTGCCAGCAGTGAGGGAGGGAACTATGGCTACACCTTC.

This clone was seen just once. The J gene is TRBJ1-1, the V gene TRBV4-1; the D gene is possibly TRBD1 (5 bases). CDR1 is MGHRA, CDR2 YSYEKL, per germline. The germline V and J ends were trimmed by 0 bases and 6 bases, with 8 bases remaining between them. The CDR3 is 13 residues long. CDR3 DNA: TGCGCCAGCAGCCAAGATTGGGGGGCTGAAGCTTTCTTT. Encoded protein: CASSQDWGAEAFF.

This clone was detected a few times. This chain connects TRBV28 to TRBJ2-5; maybe TRBD1 (6 bases). CDR1 and CDR2 (germline): MDHEN, SYDVKM. V was pared by 3 bases and J by 4 bases, with 18 bases between. The CDR3 extends over 16 amino acids. CDR3 bases: TGTGCCAGCAGTTTTCCCCCCCAGGGGTGGCGAGAGACCCAGTACTTC. Its translation: CASSFPPQGWRETQYF.

This clone was counted a few times. This chain joins TRBV6-2 or TRBV6-3 and TRBJ1-1; TRBD1 matches 9 bases. V shed 1 base, J shed 3 bases, and the junction held 3 bases outside the gene matches. Germline loops: CDR1 MNHEY, CDR2 SVGEGT. CDR3 length: 15 residues. The CDR3 loop is CASSYLGQGYTEAFF. The DNA for the CDR3 is TGTGCCAGCAGTTACTTGGGACAGGGATACACTGAAGCTTTCTTT.

This chain connects TRBV27 to TRBJ2-2, with D tentatively TRBD1 (5 bases). Trimming took 4 bases from V and 6 from J, leaving 9 bases between them. Per the germline V gene, CDR1 is MNHEY and CDR2 is SMNVEV (reference sequence). There are 13 residues in the CDR3. CDR3 DNA: TGTGCCAGCAGTTCGCAGGGATCCGGGGAGCTGTTTTTT. Protein product: CASSSQGSGELFF.

The J gene is TRBJ1-1, the V gene TRBV28, with D unclear. The CDR3 is made up of 13 amino acids. Germline loops: CDR1 MDHEN, CDR2 SYDVKM. Trimming removed 4 bases from V and 4 bases from J, with 10 bases in between. CDR3 coding DNA: TGTGCCAGCAGTTCGGGGTGGGGCACTGAAGCTTTCTTT. Translation gives CASSSGWGTEAFF.

V gene TRBV12-3 or TRBV12-4 combines with J gene TRBJ1-1; 7 bases are a match to TRBD1. The CDR3 length is 13 residues. The trim removed 6 bases at V and 0 bases at J, leaving 1 base unmatched. CDR3 in amino acids: CASRGQLNTEAFF. Here the CDR3 DNA reads TGTGCCAGCAGGGGACAGTTGAACACTGAAGCTTTCTTT.